These T cell receptor beta chains were read from a single sample in a study of cytomegalovirus exposure and HLA in healthy donors. Data came from immunoSEQ multiplex PCR; TCRdb stores just in-frame clones and leaves some out. This table holds 85,000 to 130,000 clones, about four fifths found once. The sequenced material came from PBMCs. The source of these receptors is a man aged 50-59 years in good health and CMV-seronegative. Each CDR3 is given with its conserved first and last residue. The D gene is left open where the match is weak. Rows give clone size only sometimes, using once, few, many, or a class for an expanded clone.

v_call,clone_size,d_call,j_call,cdr3_aa,cdr3_nt
TRBV6-5,-,TRBD1,TRBJ1-5,CASKGQGNQPQHF,TGTGCCAGCAAGGGACAGGGCAATCAGCCCCAGCATTTT
TRBV5-1,few,TRBD2,TRBJ2-3,CASSLARAGGGDTQYF,TGCGCCAGCAGCTTGGCCAGAGCGGGGGGCGGGGATACGCAGTATTTT
TRBV19,-,-,TRBJ2-1,CATRRGITYNEQFF,TGTGCCACCCGTAGGGGGATAACCTACAATGAGCAGTTCTTC
TRBV7-2,-,TRBD1,TRBJ1-1,CASSPSGQRVTEAFF,TGTGCCAGCAGCCCATCGGGACAGAGGGTTACTGAAGCTTTCTTT
TRBV19,-,TRBD1,TRBJ1-2,CASKGTGREYGYTF,TGTGCCAGTAAAGGGACAGGGAGGGAATATGGCTACACCTTC
TRBV30,-,TRBD1,TRBJ1-4,CAWSQGFEKLFF,TGTGCCTGGTCACAGGGGTTTGAAAAACTGTTTTTT
TRBV6-5,few,TRBD1,TRBJ1-6,CASSRQGAYNSPLHF,TGTGCCAGCAGCCGTCAGGGGGCTTATAATTCACCCCTCCACTTT
TRBV21-1,-,-,TRBJ2-5,CAKNKGQGRRNF,TGTGCCAAGAATAAGGGCCAGGGCCGTAGGAACTTC
TRBV6-6,-,-,TRBJ1-1,CASRHPGAEAFF,TGTGCCAGCCGACATCCCGGTGCTGAAGCTTTCTTT
TRBV19,-,-,TRBJ1-5,CASSIVPGEGGQPQHF,TGTGCCAGTAGTATAGTTCCGGGGGAGGGTGGCCAGCCCCAGCATTTT
TRBV27,-,-,TRBJ2-3,CASSLRQGTLTSTDTQYF,TGTGCCAGCAGTTTACGGCAGGGGACCTTAACTAGCACAGATACGCAGTATTTT
TRBV29-1,-,-,TRBJ1-1,CSVEMRGNTEAFF,TGCAGCGTTGAAATGAGAGGGAACACTGAAGCTTTCTTT
TRBV5-1,-,TRBD1,TRBJ2-3,CASSVSGTGAVDTQYF,TGCGCCAGCAGCGTCTCCGGGACAGGTGCGGTAGATACGCAGTATTTT
TRBV6-5,-,-,TRBJ1-1,CASTQTRSNTEAFF,TGTGCCAGCACTCAGACCAGGTCAAACACTGAAGCTTTCTTT
TRBV7-9,once,-,TRBJ2-2,CASSPPQGERTSGELFF,TGTGCCAGCAGCCCGCCCCAAGGGGAAAGGACAAGCGGGGAGCTGTTTTTT
TRBV19,-,TRBD1,TRBJ1-4,CASSGDRATNEKLFF,TGTGCCAGTAGTGGCGACAGGGCTACTAATGAAAAACTGTTTTTT
TRBV19,-,-,TRBJ2-2,CASSIRGGQYTGELFF,TGTGCCAGTAGTATAAGAGGGGGACAATACACCGGGGAGCTGTTTTTT
TRBV7-2,-,-,TRBJ2-5,CASSPKIGGETQYF,TGTGCCAGCAGCCCGAAGATAGGGGGAGAGACCCAGTACTTC
TRBV5-1,-,-,TRBJ2-3,CASTRSPGATSGDTQYF,TGCGCCAGCACCCGAAGCCCGGGAGCGACATCGGGGGATACGCAGTATTTT
TRBV6-1,-,TRBD1,TRBJ1-2,CASSEALDRDYGYTF,TGTGCCAGCAGTGAAGCGCTCGACAGGGACTATGGCTACACCTTC
TRBV28,-,-,TRBJ1-2,CASLVSAYGYTF,TGTGCCAGCCTAGTGTCAGCTTATGGCTACACCTTC
TRBV27,once,-,TRBJ1-2,CASSPYRVGGYTF,TGTGCCAGCAGCCCCTACAGGGTCGGCGGCTACACCTTC
TRBV6-1,-,TRBD1,TRBJ2-7,CASRGDRGTYEQYF,TGTGCCAGCAGGGGGGACAGGGGTACCTACGAGCAGTACTTC
TRBV9,-,-,TRBJ2-2,CASSVAGNTGELFF,TGTGCCAGCAGCGTGGCAGGAAACACCGGGGAGCTGTTTTTT
TRBV9,-,-,TRBJ2-2,CASSWTTSLAQANTGELFF,TGTGCCAGCAGCTGGACTACTTCACTAGCACAAGCGAACACCGGGGAGCTGTTTTTT
TRBV9,few,-,TRBJ1-3,CASSVPGSGNTIYF,TGTGCCAGCAGCGTTCCAGGCTCTGGAAACACCATATATTTT
TRBV7-2,-,-,TRBJ2-1,CASSLSSYNEQFF,TGTGCCAGCAGCTTATCGTCCTACAATGAGCAGTTCTTC
TRBV18,once,TRBD1,TRBJ2-2,CASSDDRDTGELFF,TGTGCCAGCTCAGACGACAGGGACACCGGGGAGCTGTTTTTT
TRBV11-2,-,-,TRBJ2-3,CASSLLDLDTQYF,TGTGCCAGCAGCTTATTGGACTTGGATACGCAGTATTTT
TRBV5-1,-,TRBD1,TRBJ2-3,CASSLEGQGTDTQYF,TGCGCCAGCAGCTTGGAGGGACAGGGCACAGATACGCAGTATTTT
TRBV11-3,-,-,TRBJ2-2,CASSMGTWGGTGELFF,TGTGCCAGCAGCATGGGGACATGGGGCGGAACCGGGGAGCTGTTTTTT
TRBV7-9,once,TRBD2,TRBJ2-1,CASRSPPRGGLDEQFF,TGTGCCAGCAGATCCCCCCCGCGGGGGGGTTTGGATGAGCAGTTCTTC
TRBV10-3,-,TRBD1,TRBJ2-7,CAISAGTGAYEQYF,TGTGCCATCAGTGCCGGGACAGGGGCCTACGAGCAGTACTTC
TRBV19,few,-,TRBJ1-2,CASSILGAIGYTF,TGTGCCAGTAGTATTTTGGGGGCGATAGGCTACACCTTC
TRBV29-1,-,TRBD1,TRBJ1-2,CSVGIGQGSFSNYGYTF,TGCAGCGTTGGAATTGGACAGGGATCTTTTTCTAACTATGGCTACACCTTC
TRBV5-1,-,-,TRBJ2-3,CASSLMGGDTQYF,TGCGCCAGCAGCTTGATGGGGGGAGATACGCAGTATTTT
TRBV4-2,once,TRBD1,TRBJ1-1,CASSQQPWTGGSTEAFF,TGTGCCAGCAGCCAACAGCCATGGACAGGGGGTAGCACTGAAGCTTTCTTT
TRBV6-5,-,-,TRBJ2-5,CASSYSPGHSQETQYF,TGTGCCAGCAGTTACTCGCCGGGACATAGTCAAGAGACCCAGTACTTC
TRBV2,-,-,TRBJ2-5,CASSEGTKETQYF,TGTGCCAGCAGTGAAGGGACTAAAGAGACCCAGTACTTC
TRBV7-8,-,TRBD1,TRBJ1-2,CASSLGGTGGAGYGYTF,TGTGCCAGCAGCTTAGGGGGGACAGGGGGCGCGGGCTATGGCTACACCTTC
TRBV10-1,-,TRBD1,TRBJ1-4,CASSDGGTGDEKLFF,TGCGCCAGCAGCGACGGCGGGACAGGGGATGAAAAACTGTTTTTT
TRBV5-1,-,-,TRBJ1-2,CASSLAQGGYTF,TGCGCCAGCAGCTTGGCCCAGGGCGGCTACACCTTC
TRBV20-1,-,-,TRBJ2-1,CSAEENNEQFF,TGCAGTGCTGAGGAGAACAATGAGCAGTTCTTC
TRBV2,few,-,TRBJ1-2,CASSVRGADGYTF,TGTGCCAGCAGTGTCAGGGGAGCCGATGGCTACACCTTC
TRBV7-9,-,TRBD2,TRBJ2-1,CASSWSRGGSYNEQFF,TGTGCCAGCAGCTGGTCGCGGGGGGGCTCCTACAATGAGCAGTTCTTC
TRBV19,-,-,TRBJ2-1,CASSIGSGTSDNEQFF,TGTGCCAGTAGTATAGGGTCAGGGACTTCCGACAATGAGCAGTTCTTC
TRBV19,-,-,TRBJ2-3,CASRRVGRTDTQYF,TGTGCCAGTAGACGGGTGGGGCGCACAGATACGCAGTATTTT
TRBV15,-,TRBD1,TRBJ2-5,CATSGGQGIVQETQYF,TGTGCCACCAGCGGGGGACAGGGTATAGTTCAAGAGACCCAGTACTTC
TRBV6-5,-,TRBD1,TRBJ1-2,CASSADRADYGYTF,TGTGCCAGCAGCGCCGACAGGGCAGACTATGGCTACACCTTC
TRBV11-3,-,-,TRBJ2-3,CASSQSGGYTQYF,TGTGCCAGCAGTCAAAGCGGTGGATATACGCAGTATTTT
TRBV6-5,-,-,TRBJ2-5,CASSYSTDRGRETQYF,TGTGCCAGCAGTTACTCGACTGACCGGGGGAGGGAGACCCAGTACTTC
TRBV2,-,-,TRBJ1-6,CASSPQVNSPLHF,TGTGCCAGCAGTCCACAGGTTAATTCACCCCTCCACTTT
TRBV11-2,-,TRBD1,TRBJ2-7,CASSRVAGGSYEQYF,TGTGCCAGCAGCCGGGTTGCAGGGGGCTCCTACGAGCAGTACTTC
TRBV7-9,-,-,TRBJ2-3,CASSSRVLGDLGTDTQYF,TGTGCCAGCAGCTCAAGAGTCTTAGGGGATCTCGGCACAGATACGCAGTATTTT
TRBV11-3,-,TRBD1,TRBJ2-7,CASSNTPGQGDEQYF,TGTGCCAGCAGCAATACCCCGGGACAGGGAGACGAGCAGTACTTC
TRBV23-1,-,TRBD2,TRBJ2-3,CASSQFRALAGETTDTQYF,TGCGCCAGCAGTCAATTCAGGGCTCTAGCGGGGGAGACGACGGATACGCAGTATTTT
TRBV7-2,-,-,TRBJ1-4,CASSREAGEKLFF,TGTGCCAGCAGCAGAGAGGCCGGTGAAAAACTGTTTTTT
TRBV2,-,-,TRBJ1-4,CASSADTTWEKLFF,TGTGCCAGCAGCGCCGATACGACTTGGGAAAAACTGTTTTTT